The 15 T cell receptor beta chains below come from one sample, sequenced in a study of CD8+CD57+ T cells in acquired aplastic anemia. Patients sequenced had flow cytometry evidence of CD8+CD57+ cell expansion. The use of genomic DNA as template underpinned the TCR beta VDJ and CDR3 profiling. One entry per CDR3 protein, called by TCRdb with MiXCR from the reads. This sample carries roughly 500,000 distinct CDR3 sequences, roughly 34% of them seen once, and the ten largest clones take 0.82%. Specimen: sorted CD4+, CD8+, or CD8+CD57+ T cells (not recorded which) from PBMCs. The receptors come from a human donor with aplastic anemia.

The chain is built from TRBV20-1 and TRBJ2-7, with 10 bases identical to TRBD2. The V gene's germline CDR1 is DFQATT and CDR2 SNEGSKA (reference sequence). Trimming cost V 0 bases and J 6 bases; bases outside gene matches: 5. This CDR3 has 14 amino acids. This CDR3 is CSAREPSGSGEQYF. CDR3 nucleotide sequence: TGCAGTGCTAGAGAGCCTAGCGGGAGTGGCGAGCAGTACTTC.

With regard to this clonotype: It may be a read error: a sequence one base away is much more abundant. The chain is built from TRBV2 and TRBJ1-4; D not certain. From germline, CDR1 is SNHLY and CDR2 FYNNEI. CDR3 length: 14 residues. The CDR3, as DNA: TGTGCCAGCGGTAGCCCCCCTACTAATGAAAAACTGGTTTTT. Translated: CASGSPPTNEKLVF.

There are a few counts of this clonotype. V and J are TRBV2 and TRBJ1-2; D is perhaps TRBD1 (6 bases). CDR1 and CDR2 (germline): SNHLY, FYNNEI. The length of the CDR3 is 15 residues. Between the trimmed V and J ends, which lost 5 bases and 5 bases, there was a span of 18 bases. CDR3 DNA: TGTGCCAGCAGTACACAGGACAGTTGGAATTATGGCTACACCTTC. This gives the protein CASSTQDSWNYGYTF. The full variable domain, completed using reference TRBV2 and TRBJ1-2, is EPEVTQTPSHQVTQMGQEVILRCVPISNHLYFYWYRQILGQKVEFLVSFYNNEISEKSEIFDDQFSVERPDGSNFTLKIRSTKLEDSAMYFCASSTQDSWNYGYTFGSGTRLTVV.

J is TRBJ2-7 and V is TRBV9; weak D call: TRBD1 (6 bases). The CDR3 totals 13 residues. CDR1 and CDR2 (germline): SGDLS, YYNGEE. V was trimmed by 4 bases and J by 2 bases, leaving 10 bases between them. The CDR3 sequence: CASSRDNTYEQYF. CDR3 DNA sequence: TGTGCCAGCAGCCGGGACAATACCTACGAGCAGTACTTC.

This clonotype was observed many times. The CDR3 sequence: CATSRDPGMNTEAFF. In nucleotides, the CDR3 is TGTGCCACCAGCAGAGATCCGGGTATGAACACTGAAGCTTTCTTT. The chain links TRBV15 to TRBJ1-1, with unresolved D. V was trimmed by 0 bases and J by 0 bases, leaving 8 bases between them. This CDR3 is 15 amino acids long. The V gene's germline CDR1 is LNHNV and CDR2 YYDKDF (reference sequence).

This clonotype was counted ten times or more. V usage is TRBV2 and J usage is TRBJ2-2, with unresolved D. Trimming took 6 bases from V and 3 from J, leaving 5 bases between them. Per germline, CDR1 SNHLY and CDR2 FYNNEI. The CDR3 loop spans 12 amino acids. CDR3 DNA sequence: TGTGCCAGCAGCGCCGACACCGGGGAGCTGTTTTTT. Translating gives CASSADTGELFF.

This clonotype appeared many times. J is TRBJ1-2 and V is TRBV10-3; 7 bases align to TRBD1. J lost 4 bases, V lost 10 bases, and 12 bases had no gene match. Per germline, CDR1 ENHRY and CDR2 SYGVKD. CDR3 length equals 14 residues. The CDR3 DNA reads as TGTGCCAGCGAGCCCGGACAGGCCGGCTATGGCTACACCTTC. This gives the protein CASEPGQAGYGYTF.

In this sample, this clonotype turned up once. For the CDR3, the DNA is TGCAGCGTTGAGCCCAGGGAGGATGGCTACACCTTC. Translation gives CSVEPREDGYTF. The genes are TRBV29-1 and TRBJ1-2; D may be TRBD1 (5 bases). The CDR3 contains 12 residues. V was pared by 3 bases and J by 6 bases, with 11 bases between. Germline V gene data show CDR1 as SQVTM and CDR2 as ANQGSEA.

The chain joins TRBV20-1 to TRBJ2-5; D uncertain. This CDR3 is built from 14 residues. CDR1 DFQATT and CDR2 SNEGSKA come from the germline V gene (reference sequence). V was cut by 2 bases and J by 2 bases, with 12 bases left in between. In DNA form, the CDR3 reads TGCAGTGCTAGACCAATCGGTATACAAGAGACCCAGTACTTC. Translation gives CSARPIGIQETQYF.

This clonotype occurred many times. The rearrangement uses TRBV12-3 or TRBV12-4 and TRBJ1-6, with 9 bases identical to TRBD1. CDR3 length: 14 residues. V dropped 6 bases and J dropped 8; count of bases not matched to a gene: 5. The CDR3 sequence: CASSGTGTDSPLHF. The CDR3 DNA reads TGTGCCAGCAGCGGGACAGGGACGGATTCACCCCTCCACTTT.

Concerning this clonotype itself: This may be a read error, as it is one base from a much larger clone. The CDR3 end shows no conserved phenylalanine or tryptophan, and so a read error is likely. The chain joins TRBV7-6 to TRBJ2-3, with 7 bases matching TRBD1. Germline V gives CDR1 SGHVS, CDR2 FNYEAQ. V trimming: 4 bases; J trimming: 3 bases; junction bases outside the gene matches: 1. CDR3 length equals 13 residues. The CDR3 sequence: CASSSQGTDTQYL. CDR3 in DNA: TGTGCCAGCAGCTCACAGGGGACAGATACGCAGTATCTT.

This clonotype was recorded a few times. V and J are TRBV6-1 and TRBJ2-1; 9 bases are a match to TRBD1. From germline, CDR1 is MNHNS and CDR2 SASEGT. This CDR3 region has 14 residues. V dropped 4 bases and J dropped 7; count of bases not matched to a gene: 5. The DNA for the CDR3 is TGTGCCAGCAGTGGGGGGGGGACAGGGAATGAGCAGTTCTTC. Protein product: CASSGGGTGNEQFF.

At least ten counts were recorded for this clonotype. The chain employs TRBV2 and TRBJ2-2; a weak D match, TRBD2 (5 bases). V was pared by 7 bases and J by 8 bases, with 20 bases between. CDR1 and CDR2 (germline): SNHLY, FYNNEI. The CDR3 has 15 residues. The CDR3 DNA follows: TGTGCCAGCACTTTGATTCTAGAGGGAGTTGGGGAGCTGTTTTTT. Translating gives CASTLILEGVGELFF.

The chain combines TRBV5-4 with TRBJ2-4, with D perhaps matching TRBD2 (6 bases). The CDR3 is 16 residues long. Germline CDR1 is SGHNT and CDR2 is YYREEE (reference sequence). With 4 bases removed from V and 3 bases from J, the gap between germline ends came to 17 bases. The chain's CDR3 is CASSLEGRRGKNIQYF. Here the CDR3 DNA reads TGTGCCAGCAGCCTGGAAGGACGGAGGGGCAAAAACATTCAGTACTTC.

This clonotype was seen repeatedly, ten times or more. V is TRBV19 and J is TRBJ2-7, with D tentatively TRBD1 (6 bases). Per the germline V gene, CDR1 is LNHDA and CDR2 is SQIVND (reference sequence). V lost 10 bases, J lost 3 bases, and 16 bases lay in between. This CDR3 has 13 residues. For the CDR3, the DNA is TGTGCCACCCGGAGGACAGCGTTCTACGAGCAGTACTTC. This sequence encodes CATRRTAFYEQYF.